This is a list of T cell receptor beta chains from one sample in a study of regulatory T cells in long-lasting Graves disease. TCRdb processed the multiplex PCR reads anew with MiXCR; each CDR3 protein has one entry. The data hold about 660,000 distinct CDR3 sequences, with 25% to 35% observed a single time. The sequencing here drew on peripheral blood mononuclear cells (PBMCs), taken when the disease was refractory, from a patient treated with antithyroid drugs. Receptors originate from a female donor with Graves disease. The CDR3 runs from the conserved cysteine through the conserved F or W. Fields, in order: J gene, D gene, V gene, clone size, CDR3 protein, CDR3 DNA. The D gene is left open where the match is weak. Size tells how often a clone was seen (once, few, many) or the class of an expanded clone, and some rows leave it out.

>TRBJ1-5|TRBD1|TRBV15|few
CATSRDRGISQPQHF
TGTGCCACCAGCAGGGACAGGGGCATCAGTCAGCCCCAGCATTTT
>TRBJ1-5|NA|TRBV10-3|NA
CASSYSISNQPQHF
TGTGCCAGCAGTTACTCGATCAGTAATCAGCCCCAGCATTTT
>TRBJ2-2|NA|TRBV28|few
CASSGLLPGELFF
TGTGCCAGCAGCGGTCTCTTACCGGGGGAGCTGTTTTTT
>TRBJ1-2|TRBD1|TRBV6-5|few
CASSYRTGGGIGYTF
TGTGCCAGCAGTTACCGGACAGGGGGTGGCATCGGCTACACCTTC
>TRBJ1-4|NA|TRBV27|few
CASSSQRIHEKLFF
TGTGCCAGCAGTTCCCAGCGGATTCACGAAAAACTGTTTTTT
>TRBJ1-5|TRBD1|TRBV2|many
CASKADRVLNQPQHF
TGTGCCAGCAAAGCGGACAGGGTCCTCAATCAGCCCCAGCATTTT
>TRBJ2-7|TRBD2|TRBV11-2|NA
CASSWLAGGSYEQYF
TGTGCCAGCAGCTGGCTAGCGGGAGGCTCCTACGAGCAGTACTTC
>TRBJ1-1|NA|TRBV19|few
CASSSHTPGGVEAFF
TGTGCCAGTAGCTCTCACACCCCAGGTGGGGTTGAAGCTTTCTTT
>TRBJ1-1|TRBD1|TRBV15|NA
CATSRYFDRENTEAFF
TGTGCCACCAGCAGATACTTTGACAGGGAGAACACTGAAGCTTTCTTT
>TRBJ2-7|TRBD2|TRBV12-3/TRBV12-4|NA
CASIKTSSGRAGNEQYF
TGTGCCAGCATAAAAACCTCTAGCGGGAGGGCCGGTAACGAGCAGTACTTC
>TRBJ2-4|TRBD1|TRBV12-3/TRBV12-4|few
CASRRDRGPENIQYF
TGTGCCAGCAGGAGGGACAGGGGGCCCGAAAACATTCAGTACTTC
>TRBJ1-1|NA|TRBV28|many
CASSPVGWGNTEAFF
TGTGCCAGCAGCCCAGTAGGATGGGGGAACACTGAAGCTTTCTTT
>TRBJ2-7|NA|TRBV5-1|few
CASSLSQGVGEQYF
TGCGCCAGCAGCTTGTCACAGGGAGTTGGCGAGCAGTACTTC
>TRBJ1-1|NA|TRBV19|NA
CASSIDRSTEAFF
TGTGCCAGTAGTATTGACAGGTCCACTGAAGCTTTCTTT
>TRBJ2-3|TRBD1|TRBV5-1|NA
CASSDWTGSTDTQYF
TGCGCCAGCAGCGATTGGACAGGTAGCACAGATACGCAGTATTTT
>TRBJ1-5|NA|TRBV3-1|NA
CASSPYRGSVNQPQHF
TGTGCCAGCAGCCCCTACCGAGGGAGTGTCAATCAGCCCCAGCATTTT
>TRBJ1-1|NA|TRBV27|many
CASSLRGKDTEAFF
TGTGCCAGCAGTTTAAGGGGGAAGGACACTGAAGCTTTCTTT
>TRBJ1-5|NA|TRBV11-2|few
CASSYRYNQPQHF
TGTGCCAGCAGCTACAGGTACAATCAGCCCCAGCATTTT
>TRBJ2-2|NA|TRBV19|NA
CASSPVAVSVVTGELFF
TGTGCCAGTAGTCCTGTGGCTGTGAGCGTTGTCACCGGGGAGCTGTTTTTT
>TRBJ1-5|TRBD1|TRBV30|few
CAWATGTGNQPQHF
TGTGCCTGGGCGACCGGGACAGGGAATCAGCCCCAGCATTTT
>TRBJ1-1|TRBD1|TRBV5-1|many
CASSYGGRGLVTEAFF
TGCGCCAGCAGCTATGGCGGCAGGGGGCTCGTCACTGAAGCTTTCTTT
>TRBJ1-1|NA|TRBV3-1|NA
CASSHEQKNTEAFF
TGTGCCAGCAGCCACGAACAGAAGAACACTGAAGCTTTCTTT
>TRBJ2-5|NA|TRBV24-1|NA
CATSDDGVGSQYF
TGTGCCACCAGTGATGACGGCGTGGGGTCCCAGTACTTC
>TRBJ1-4|NA|TRBV28|many
CASSPHATRGEKLFF
TGTGCCAGCAGTCCCCACGCTACCCGGGGGGAAAAACTGTTTTTT
>TRBJ1-1|NA|TRBV6-1|NA
CASSDPGPKRGTEAFF
TGTGCCAGCAGTGACCCCGGACCTAAAAGGGGCACTGAAGCTTTCTTT
>TRBJ1-1|NA|TRBV11-3|few
CASGRGEGTEAFF
TGTGCCAGCGGACGGGGGGAAGGCACTGAAGCTTTCTTT
>TRBJ2-7|TRBD1|TRBV20-1|many
CSGYDRAYYEQYF
TGCAGTGGTTACGACAGGGCTTACTACGAGCAGTACTTC
>TRBJ1-5|NA|TRBV20-1|NA
CSARDQRRQWFQPQHF
TGCAGTGCTAGAGATCAGAGGCGACAGTGGTTTCAGCCCCAGCATTTT
>TRBJ1-1|NA|TRBV28|many
CATLGPGDTEAFF
TGTGCCACCCTCGGTCCGGGGGACACTGAAGCTTTCTTT
>TRBJ1-6|NA|TRBV6-1|few
CASSEVPGGSPLHF
TGTGCCAGCAGTGAAGTCCCCGGGGGCTCACCCCTCCACTTT
>TRBJ1-1|TRBD1|TRBV28|many
CASRLTGGVSYTEAFF
TGTGCCAGCAGGCTTACAGGGGGCGTATCGTACACTGAAGCTTTCTTT
>TRBJ2-7|TRBD1|TRBV27|few
CASSLTTGTPYEQYF
TGTGCCAGCAGTCTGACGACAGGGACCCCCTACGAGCAGTACTTC
>TRBJ1-1|NA|TRBV29-1|NA
CSSRTMNTEAFF
TGCAGCTCCCGGACGATGAACACTGAAGCTTTCTTT
>TRBJ1-5|NA|TRBV6-2/TRBV6-3|NA
CASSVTSEQPQHF
TGTGCCAGCAGTGTTACCTCTGAGCAGCCCCAGCATTTT
>TRBJ2-2|TRBD2|TRBV10-3|once
CAITKTSGTGELFF
TGTGCCATCACCAAGACTAGCGGGACAGGGGAGCTGTTTTTT